This TCR beta chain originates from a study of cytomegalovirus exposure and HLA in healthy donors. The PCR ran on 60 Vbeta and 13 Jbeta primers. Using immunoSEQ multiplex PCR, the repertoire was profiled, and TCRdb retains in-frame clones only, with some absent. The sample lists around 97,000 clones; 65% to 80% were seen once. CDR1 KGHSH and CDR2 LQKENI come from the germline V gene. Between the trimmed V and J ends, which lost 1 base and 1 base, there was a span of 16 bases. CDR3 length: 17 amino acids. This clonotype was sampled from a woman aged 18-29 years in good health and CMV-seropositive. V gene TRBV18 combines with J gene TRBJ1-1; D perhaps matches TRBD1 (6 bases). The sample taken for sequencing was PBMCs. CDR3 sequence (DNA): TGTGCCAGCTCACCACAGTCCCGGACAGACTGGAACACTGAAGCTTTCTTT. Protein: CASSPQSRTDWNTEAFF.